Given below is one TCR beta chain in context. Authors' data handling: Amplification of reference gene primers provided the estimated nucleated cell counts. The assay was immunoSEQ multiplex PCR, and TCRdb's table has in-frame clones only and misses some. V and J calls and clone size come straight from that table; D and trimming were deduced from the DNA. The sample records about 80,000 clones, about 80% being singletons. This sample is part of a study of blood T cell repertoires in COVID-19. The wider study: Sites across the United States, Italy and Spain contributed samples from acute and convalescent COVID-19. PBMCs, B-cell-depleted T cells, or T cells were the source of the cDNA or gDNA that made up the material.

Germline CDR1 reads LNHDA; CDR2 reads SQIVND (reference sequence). This CDR3 is 15 amino acids long. With V trimmed by 5 bases and J by 2 bases, 8 bases remained unmatched. Sequencing was done on a sample of peripheral blood. The chain has TRBV19 and TRBJ2-7; 8 bases align to TRBD1. This sequence was found in a man older than 75 with acute or convalescent COVID-19. As DNA, the CDR3 is TGTGCCAGTAGTTATATGGCGGGACAGGCCTACGAGCAGTACTTC. Translating gives CASSYMAGQAYEQYF.